A single sample is the source of the 12 T cell receptor beta chains below, sequenced in a study of PD-1 blockade in classical Hodgkin lymphoma. Some clones are missing from TCRdb's copy, which holds only in-frame ones; the method was immunoSEQ multiplex PCR. Of over 15,000 clones in the sample, about 92% are singletons; the top ten hold roughly 0.51%. The sample's time point: newly diagnosed, previously untreated cHL patient sample. Negative magnetic selection isolated CD4+ T cells from thawed PBMCs. The source material was CD4+ T cells from blood. The receptors derive from a human donor with classical Hodgkin lymphoma.

This clone was detected only a few times. The chain uses TRBV29-1 and TRBJ1-2; TRBD1 aligns across 10 bases. CDR3 length: 14 amino acids. After removal of 0 bases from V and 8 bases from J, the junction contained 6 bases not matched to a gene. Germline CDR1 reads SQVTM; CDR2 reads ANQGSEA. CDR3 residues: CSVEEGQGIQGYTF. The DNA of the CDR3 is TGCAGCGTTGAAGAGGGACAGGGGATTCAAGGCTACACCTTC.

V usage is TRBV27 and J usage is TRBJ2-7; D is unresolved. CDR3 size: 12 residues. V was pared by 3 bases and J by 3 bases, with 6 bases between. CDR1 MNHEY and CDR2 SMNVEV come from the germline V gene (reference sequence). CDR3 sequence: CASSFRGYEQYF. CDR3 in DNA: TGTGCCAGCAGTTTCAGAGGCTACGAGCAGTACTTC.

The genes are TRBV9 and TRBJ2-7; the D gene is possibly TRBD2 (6 bases). Trimming shortened V by 2 bases and J by 3 bases, and 9 bases separated the two germline ends. There are 13 residues in the CDR3. Germline CDR1 is SGDLS and CDR2 is YYNGEE. The CDR3 DNA is TGTGCCAGCAGCGTGGAGGAGGGCTACGAGCAGTACTTC. Its protein product is CASSVEEGYEQYF.

The chain carries TRBV19 and TRBJ2-1, with 9 positions matching TRBD1. The V gene end was trimmed by 5 bases and the J gene end by 5 bases; junction bases not matched to a gene: 7. Germline CDR1 LNHDA, CDR2 SQIVND (reference sequence). The CDR3 totals 15 residues. The chain's CDR3 is CASSGTGWENNEQFF. CDR3 bases: TGTGCCAGTAGTGGGACAGGGTGGGAAAACAATGAGCAGTTCTTC.

The CDR3 bases are TGTGCCTGCCAGACAGGGGCTCATGGCTACACCTTC. This translates into CACQTGAHGYTF. The V gene is TRBV30, the J gene TRBJ1-2, with 8 bases matching TRBD1. This CDR3 spans 12 amino acids. Germline assignment: CDR1 GTSNPN and CDR2 SVGIG (reference sequence). The trim removed 6 bases at V and 6 bases at J, leaving 6 bases unmatched.

V and J are TRBV19 and TRBJ2-7, with D possibly TRBD2 on 6 matching bases. CDR3 length: 12 amino acids. Germline V gene sequence: CDR1 LNHDA, CDR2 SQIVND (reference sequence). Deletions cut 10 bases from V and 2 bases from J, with 12 bases between. The CDR3 coding sequence is TGTGCCACCGCGGACTACACCTACGAGCAGTACTTC. Translated, it gives CATADYTYEQYF.

J is TRBJ2-2 and V is TRBV5-6; 7 nucleotides match TRBD2. This CDR3 is 18 amino acids long. Per the germline V gene, CDR1 is SGHDT and CDR2 is YYEEEE. Losses at the gene ends were 0 bases for V and 5 bases for J; bases not matched to a gene: 13. This CDR3 reads CASSLVYSASGLTGELFF. As DNA, the CDR3 is TGTGCCAGCAGCTTGGTGTACAGCGCTAGCGGACTGACCGGGGAGCTGTTTTTT.

The chain is built from TRBV7-6 and TRBJ2-7; 12 positions match TRBD2. The CDR3 has 14 amino acids. Germline CDR1 reads SGHVS; CDR2 reads FNYEAQ. J was trimmed by 2 bases and V by 5 bases; bases with no gene match: 1. The CDR3 DNA is TGTGCCAGCAGCCGACTAGCGGGGGCCTACGAGCAGTACTTC. Protein: CASSRLAGAYEQYF.

The V call is TRBV2, the J call TRBJ2-7; 9 bases map to TRBD2. The CDR3 is 13 amino acids. Trimming took 7 bases from V and 6 from J; bases not matched to a gene: 7. Germline CDR1 reads SNHLY; CDR2 reads FYNNEI. CDR3 in amino acids: CASNLAGVGEQYF. The DNA for the CDR3 is TGTGCCAGCAATTTAGCGGGAGTGGGCGAGCAGTACTTC.

V gene TRBV5-8 combines with J gene TRBJ2-7; 11 nucleotides match TRBD2. The CDR3 length is 16 residues. V dropped 1 base and J dropped 3; count of bases not matched to a gene: 6. In germline, CDR1 is SGHTS, CDR2 YDEGEE. The CDR3 sequence: CASSLYSGTSGYEQYF. The CDR3, as DNA: TGTGCCAGCAGCTTGTACTCAGGGACTAGCGGCTACGAGCAGTACTTC.

This chain connects TRBV7-2 to TRBJ2-2; 13 positions match TRBD2. The CDR3 loop spans 19 amino acids. The germline CDR1 and CDR2 sequences are SGHTA and FQGNSA. J gave up 9 bases and V 5 bases, and 18 bases lay outside the gene matches. Here the CDR3 reads CASSRDRLLAGGQLWELFF. CDR3 in DNA: TGTGCCAGCAGCCGCGACAGATTACTAGCGGGAGGGCAACTTTGGGAGCTGTTTTTT.

The chain links TRBV5-4 to TRBJ1-1; maybe TRBD1 (5 bases). The germline V gene has CDR1 SGHNT and CDR2 YYREEE (reference sequence). Trimming removed 4 bases at V and 8 bases at J, with 21 bases between. This CDR3 region has 15 residues. The CDR3 is CASSLSGTSPIEAFF. CDR3 sequence (DNA): TGTGCCAGCAGCCTATCCGGGACCTCTCCCATCGAAGCTTTCTTT.